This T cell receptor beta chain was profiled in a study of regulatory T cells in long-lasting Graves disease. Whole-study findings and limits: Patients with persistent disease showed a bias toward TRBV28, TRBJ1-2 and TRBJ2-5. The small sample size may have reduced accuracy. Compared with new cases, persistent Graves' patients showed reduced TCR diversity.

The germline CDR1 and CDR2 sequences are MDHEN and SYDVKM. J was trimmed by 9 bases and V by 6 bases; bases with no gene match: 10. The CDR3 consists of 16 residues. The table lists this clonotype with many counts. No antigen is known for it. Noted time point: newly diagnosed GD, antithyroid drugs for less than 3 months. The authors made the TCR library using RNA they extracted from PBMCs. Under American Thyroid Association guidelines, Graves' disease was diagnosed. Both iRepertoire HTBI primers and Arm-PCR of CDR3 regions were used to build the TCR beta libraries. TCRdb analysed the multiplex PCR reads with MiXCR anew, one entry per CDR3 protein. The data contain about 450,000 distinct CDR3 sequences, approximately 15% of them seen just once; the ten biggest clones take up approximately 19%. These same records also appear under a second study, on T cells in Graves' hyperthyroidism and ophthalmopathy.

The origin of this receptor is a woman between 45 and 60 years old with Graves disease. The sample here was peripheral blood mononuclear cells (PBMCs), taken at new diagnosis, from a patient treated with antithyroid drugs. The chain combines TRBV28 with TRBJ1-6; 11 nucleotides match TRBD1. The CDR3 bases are TGTGCCAGCAGCCGCACCGGGACAGGGGGAGGTTCACCCCTCCACTTT. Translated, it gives CASSRTGTGGGSPLHF.